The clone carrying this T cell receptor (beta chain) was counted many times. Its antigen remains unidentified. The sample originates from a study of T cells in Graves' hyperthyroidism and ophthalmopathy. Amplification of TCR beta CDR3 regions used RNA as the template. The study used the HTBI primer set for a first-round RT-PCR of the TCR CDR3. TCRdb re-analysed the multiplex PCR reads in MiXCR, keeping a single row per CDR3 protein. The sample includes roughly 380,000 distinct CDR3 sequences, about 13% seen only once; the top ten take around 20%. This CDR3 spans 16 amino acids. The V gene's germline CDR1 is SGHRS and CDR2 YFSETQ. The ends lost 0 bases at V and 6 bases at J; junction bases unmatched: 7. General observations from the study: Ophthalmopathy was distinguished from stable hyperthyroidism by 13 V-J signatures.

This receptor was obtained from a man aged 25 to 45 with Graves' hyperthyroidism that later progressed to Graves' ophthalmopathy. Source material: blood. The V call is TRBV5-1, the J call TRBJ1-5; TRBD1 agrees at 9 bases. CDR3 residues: CASSLAGTGRGQPQHF. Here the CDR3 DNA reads TGCGCCAGCAGCTTGGCCGGGACAGGGAGGGGTCAGCCCCAGCATTTT.